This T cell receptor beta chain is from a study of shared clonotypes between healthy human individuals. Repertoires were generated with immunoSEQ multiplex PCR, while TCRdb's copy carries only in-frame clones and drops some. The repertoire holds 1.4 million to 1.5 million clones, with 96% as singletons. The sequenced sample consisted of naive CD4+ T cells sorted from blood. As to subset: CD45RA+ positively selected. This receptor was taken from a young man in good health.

CDR3 DNA sequence: TGTGCCAGCAGTTTCGGGGGTCAAGGCTACACCTTC. Translation: CASSFGGQGYTF. The chain is built from TRBV28 and TRBJ1-2; tentatively, D is TRBD1 (5 bases). This CDR3 spans 12 amino acids. V was cut by 3 bases and J by 8 bases, with 10 bases left in between. The germline gives CDR1 MDHEN, CDR2 SYDVKM.